This TCR beta chain was sequenced during a study of T-cell reconstitution after alpha-beta-depleted transplantation in children (dated by TCRdb to 2015 to 2016). Background for the entire study: Using TCR repertoire profiling, the study quantitatively followed how T-cell immune reconstitution unfolded in children after TCRalphabeta/CD19-depleted allogeneic hematopoietic cell transplantation.

This clonotype turned up a few times. No cognate antigen has been identified for it. Base qualities are missing; no much larger clone stands one base away. The junction shows trimming of 7 bases on V and 5 bases on J, plus 12 bases between the germline ends. Its CDR3 holds 13 amino acids, cysteine through phenylalanine. Only the CDR3 part of the read is kept: 39 bases, read in frame from the first base. From a lookup of the germline V gene (reference sequence), CDR1 and CDR2 are LNHDA and SQIVND. Libraries came from PCR. These reads were obtained on an Illumina HiSeq 2500. TCR library preparation used molecular barcoding, with unique molecular identifiers applied to normalize quantification of the TCRbeta repertoire. In TCRdb, the public reads were trimmed at Q25 with fastp and aligned with MiXCR, with productive beta chains retained. Under each unique CDR3 protein, matching rows form one entry showing the most common genes and DNA. For this sample there are 380,000 or so distinct CDR3 sequences; 10% to 15% appear just once. Of the sample, 4% to 5.5% is held by the ten largest clones.

This specimen was PBMCs, taken from the stem cell graft. The chain links TRBV19 with TRBJ2-1; the D gene is perhaps TRBD1, from 6 matching bases. The receptor was isolated from a human donor who donated a stem cell graft to a child with Fanconi anemia. The CDR3 reads as follows: CASTVRGHNEQFF. The DNA reads TGTGCCAGTACCGTCAGGGGACACAATGAGCAGTTCTTC.